This note documents a single TCR beta chain sequence. This sample was taken from a study of CD8 T cells in Susac syndrome. A quantity of about 0.5 to 1 ug RNA underwent reverse transcription using random hexamers. One entry per CDR3 protein, called by TCRdb with MiXCR from the immunoSEQ multiplex PCR reads. The sample contains 210,000 or so distinct CDR3 sequences, about 94% of which appear only once. This CDR3 has 14 amino acids. CDR1 is MDHEN, CDR2 SYDVKM, per germline. Trimming cost V 1 base and J 3 bases, with 10 bases left between them. The chain couples TRBV28 to TRBJ2-7; D ambiguous. The sequence was collected from a human donor with Susac syndrome. The material sequenced was CD4+ T cells from PBMCs. DNA for the CDR3: TGTGCCAGCAGTTTATCAGACCAGAACTACGAGCAGTACTTC. This sequence encodes CASSLSDQNYEQYF. The variable domain in full, completed from reference TRBV28 and TRBJ2-7, reads DVKVTQSSRYLVKRTGEKVFLECVQDMDHENMFWYRQDPGLGLRLIYFSYDVKMKEKGDIPEGYSVSREKKERFSLILESASTNQTSMYLCASSLSDQNYEQYFGPGTRLTVT.